Each of the 2 T cell receptor beta chains below was sequenced from the same sample in a study of blood T cell repertoires in COVID-19. Libraries were prepared by immunoSEQ multiplex PCR; TCRdb keeps only in-frame clonotypes and omits some of them. The sample yields more than 300,000 clones, approximately 88% seen once. The sequenced sample consisted of peripheral blood. These receptors came from a woman in her twenties or thirties with COVID-19, enrolled during active disease.

This clone was counted between two and nine times. V gene TRBV19 combines with J gene TRBJ1-2; D uncertain. The CDR3 runs to 12 residues. Germline CDR1 and CDR2: LNHDA and SQIVND (reference sequence). Trimming cost V 6 bases and J 0 bases, with 5 bases left between them. The CDR3 region is CASSPANYGYTF. The CDR3, as DNA: TGTGCCAGTAGCCCAGCTAACTATGGCTACACCTTC.

The gene calls are TRBV6-2 or TRBV6-3 and TRBJ1-5, with D maybe TRBD1 (6 bases). Trimming pared 7 bases from V and 5 bases from J, leaving 15 bases between. Germline CDR1 MNHEY, CDR2 SVGEGT. CDR3 length equals 14 residues. Here the CDR3 DNA reads TGTGCCAGCACCCCACAGGGCCCTGATCAGCCCCAGCATTTT. Its translation: CASTPQGPDQPQHF.